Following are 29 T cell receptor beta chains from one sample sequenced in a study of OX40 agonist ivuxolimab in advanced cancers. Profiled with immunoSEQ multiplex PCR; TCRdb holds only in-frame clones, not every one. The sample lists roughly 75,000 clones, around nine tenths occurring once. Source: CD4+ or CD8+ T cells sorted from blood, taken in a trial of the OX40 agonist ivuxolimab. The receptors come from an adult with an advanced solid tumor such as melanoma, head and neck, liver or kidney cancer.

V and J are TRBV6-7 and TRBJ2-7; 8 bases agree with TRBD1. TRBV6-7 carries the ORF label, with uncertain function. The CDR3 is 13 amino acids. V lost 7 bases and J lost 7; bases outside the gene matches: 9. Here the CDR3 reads CASNQDRVNEQYF. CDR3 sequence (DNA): TGTGCCAGCAACCAGGACAGGGTAAATGAGCAGTACTTC.

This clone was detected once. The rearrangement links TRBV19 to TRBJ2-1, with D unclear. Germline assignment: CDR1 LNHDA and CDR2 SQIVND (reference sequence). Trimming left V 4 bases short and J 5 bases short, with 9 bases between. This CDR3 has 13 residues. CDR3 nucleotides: TGTGCCAGTAGTACCCGCACTCACAATGAGCAGTTCTTC. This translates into CASSTRTHNEQFF.

CDR3 region: CASSSLVRDEQFF. Written as DNA, the CDR3 is TGTGCCAGCAGCTCTCTGGTGAGAGATGAGCAGTTCTTC. The chain employs TRBV11-2 and TRBJ2-1; no firm D call. Germline CDR1 reads SGHAT; CDR2 reads FQNNGV. The ends were cut back, 4 bases at V and 8 bases at J, with 12 bases in the middle. This CDR3 contains 13 residues.

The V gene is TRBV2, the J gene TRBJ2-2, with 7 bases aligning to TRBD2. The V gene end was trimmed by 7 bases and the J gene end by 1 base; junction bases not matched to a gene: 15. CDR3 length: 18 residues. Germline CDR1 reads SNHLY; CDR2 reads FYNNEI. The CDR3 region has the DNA TGTGCCAGCAATGGTGGCCCCAATGCGGGAGTGAACACCGGGGAGCTGTTTTTT. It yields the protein CASNGGPNAGVNTGELFF.

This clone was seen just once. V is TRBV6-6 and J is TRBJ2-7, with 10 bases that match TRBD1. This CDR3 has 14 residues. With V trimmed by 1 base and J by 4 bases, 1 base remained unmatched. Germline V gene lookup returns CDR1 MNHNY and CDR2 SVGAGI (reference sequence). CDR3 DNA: TGTGCCAGCAGTTACTTGGGACAGGGGTACGAGCAGTACTTC. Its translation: CASSYLGQGYEQYF.

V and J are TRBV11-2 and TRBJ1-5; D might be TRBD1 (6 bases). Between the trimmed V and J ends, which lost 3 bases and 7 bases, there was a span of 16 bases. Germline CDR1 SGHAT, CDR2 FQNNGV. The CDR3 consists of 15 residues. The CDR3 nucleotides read TGTGCCAGCAGCTTCGGGACACTGGGAGGGCAGCCCCAGCATTTT. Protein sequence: CASSFGTLGGQPQHF. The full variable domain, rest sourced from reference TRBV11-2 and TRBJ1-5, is EAGVAQSPRYKIIEKRQSVAFWCNPISGHATLYWYQQILGQGPKLLIQFQNNGVVDDSQLPKDRFSAERLKGVDSTLKIQPAKLEDSAVYLCASSFGTLGGQPQHFGDGTRLSIL.

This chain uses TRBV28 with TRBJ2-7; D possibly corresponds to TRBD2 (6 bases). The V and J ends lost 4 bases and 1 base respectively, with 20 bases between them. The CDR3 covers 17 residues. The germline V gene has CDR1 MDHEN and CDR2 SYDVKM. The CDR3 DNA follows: TGTGCCAGCAGTTGGGAGGTTCGGGTCCTAGGGTCCTACGAGCAGTACTTC. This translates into CASSWEVRVLGSYEQYF.

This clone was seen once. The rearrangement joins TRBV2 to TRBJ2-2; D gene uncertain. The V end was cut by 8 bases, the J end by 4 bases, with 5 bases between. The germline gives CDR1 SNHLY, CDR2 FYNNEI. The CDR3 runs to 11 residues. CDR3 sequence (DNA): TGTGCCAGCCAGGCCACCGGGGAGCTGTTTTTT. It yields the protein CASQATGELFF. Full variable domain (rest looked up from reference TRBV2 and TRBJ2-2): EPEVTQTPSHQVTQMGQEVILRCVPISNHLYFYWYRQILGQKVEFLVSFYNNEISEKSEIFDDQFSVERPDGSNFTLKIRSTKLEDSAMYFCASQATGELFFGEGSRLTVL.

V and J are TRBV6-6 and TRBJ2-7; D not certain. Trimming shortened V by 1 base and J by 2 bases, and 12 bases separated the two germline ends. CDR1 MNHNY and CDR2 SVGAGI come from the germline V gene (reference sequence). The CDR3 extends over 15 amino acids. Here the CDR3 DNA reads TGTGCCAGCAGTTACTTGGTGGCTTTTCCCTACGAGCAGTACTTC. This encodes CASSYLVAFPYEQYF.

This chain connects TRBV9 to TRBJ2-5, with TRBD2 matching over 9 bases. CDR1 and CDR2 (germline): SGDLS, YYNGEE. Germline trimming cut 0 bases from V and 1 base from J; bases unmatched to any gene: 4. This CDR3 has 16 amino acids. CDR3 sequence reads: CASSVEGGRAQETQYF. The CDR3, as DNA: TGTGCCAGCAGCGTAGAAGGCGGGAGGGCCCAAGAGACCCAGTACTTC.

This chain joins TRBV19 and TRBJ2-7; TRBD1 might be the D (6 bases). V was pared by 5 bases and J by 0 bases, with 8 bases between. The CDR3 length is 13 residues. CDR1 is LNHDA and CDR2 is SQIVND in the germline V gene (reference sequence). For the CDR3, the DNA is TGTGCCAGTAGTCCACAGGGCTCCTACGAGCAGTACTTC. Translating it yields CASSPQGSYEQYF.

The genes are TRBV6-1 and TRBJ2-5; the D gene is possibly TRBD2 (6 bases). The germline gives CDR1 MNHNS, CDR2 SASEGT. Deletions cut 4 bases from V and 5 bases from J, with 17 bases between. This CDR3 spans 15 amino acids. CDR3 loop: CASSVLRGQAETQYF. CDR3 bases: TGTGCCAGCAGTGTCTTGCGGGGTCAGGCGGAGACCCAGTACTTC.

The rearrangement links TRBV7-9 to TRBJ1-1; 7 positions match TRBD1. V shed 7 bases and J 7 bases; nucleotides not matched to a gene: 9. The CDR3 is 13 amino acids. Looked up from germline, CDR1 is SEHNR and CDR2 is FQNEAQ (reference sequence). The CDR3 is CASTPGGTVEAFF. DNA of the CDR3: TGTGCCAGCACCCCGGGTGGGACAGTTGAAGCTTTCTTT.

Here the CDR3 DNA reads TGCGCCAGCAGTCACGAGCTGGAGACAGGGCGTTCGCGCGAGCAGTACTTC. Translation gives CASSHELETGRSREQYF. The chain couples TRBV23-1 to TRBJ2-7, with TRBD1 matching over 7 bases. TRBV23-1 is an open reading frame, and its role is uncertain. The CDR3 length is 17 residues. V lost 3 bases, J lost 6 bases, and 17 bases stayed unmatched.

This chain's CDR3 is CASSLNTYEQYF. As DNA, the CDR3 is TGTGCCAGCAGCTTAAATACCTACGAGCAGTACTTC. The rearrangement uses TRBV5-6 and TRBJ2-7; no clear D. V was cut by 2 bases and J by 2 bases, with 5 bases left in between. CDR3 length: 12 amino acids. Germline V CDR1 and CDR2: SGHDT, YYEEEE.

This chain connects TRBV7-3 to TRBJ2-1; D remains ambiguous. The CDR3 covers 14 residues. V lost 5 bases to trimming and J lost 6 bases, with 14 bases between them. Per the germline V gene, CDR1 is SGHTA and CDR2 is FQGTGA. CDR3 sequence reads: CASSPIGNSNEQFF. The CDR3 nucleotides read TGTGCCAGCAGCCCAATAGGTAACTCCAATGAGCAGTTCTTC. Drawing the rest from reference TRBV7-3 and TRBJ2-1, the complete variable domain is GAGVSQTPSNKVTEKGKYVELRCDPISGHTALYWYRQSLGQGPEFLIYFQGTGAADDSGLPNDRFFAVRPEGSVSTLKIQRTERGDSAVYLCASSPIGNSNEQFFGPGTRLTVL.

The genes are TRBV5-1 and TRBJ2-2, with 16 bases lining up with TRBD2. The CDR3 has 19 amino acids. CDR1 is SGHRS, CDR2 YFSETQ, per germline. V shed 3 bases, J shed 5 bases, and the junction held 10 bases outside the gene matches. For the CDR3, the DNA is TGCGCCAGCAGCTCGGGACTAGCGGGAGGGAGTATAAGAACCGGGGAGCTGTTTTTT. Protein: CASSSGLAGGSIRTGELFF.

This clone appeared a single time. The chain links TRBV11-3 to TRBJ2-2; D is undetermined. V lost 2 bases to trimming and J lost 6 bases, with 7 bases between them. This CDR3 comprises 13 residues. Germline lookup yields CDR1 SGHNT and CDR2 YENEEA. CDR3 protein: CASSLSGPGELFF. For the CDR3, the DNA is TGTGCCAGCAGCTTATCAGGACCCGGGGAGCTGTTTTTT.

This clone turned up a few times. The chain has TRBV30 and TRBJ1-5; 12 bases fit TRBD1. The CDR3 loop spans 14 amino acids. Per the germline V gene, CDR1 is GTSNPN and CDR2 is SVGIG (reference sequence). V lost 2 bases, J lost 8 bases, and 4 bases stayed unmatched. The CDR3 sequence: CAWSPGQGAEPQHF. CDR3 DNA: TGTGCCTGGAGTCCGGGACAGGGGGCGGAGCCCCAGCATTTT.

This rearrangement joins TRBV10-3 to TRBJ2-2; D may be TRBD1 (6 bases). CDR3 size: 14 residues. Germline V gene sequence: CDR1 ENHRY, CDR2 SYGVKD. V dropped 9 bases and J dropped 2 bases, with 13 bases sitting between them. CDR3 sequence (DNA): TGTGCCATTTCAAGGACAGTCAACACCGGGGAGCTGTTTTTT. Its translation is CAISRTVNTGELFF.

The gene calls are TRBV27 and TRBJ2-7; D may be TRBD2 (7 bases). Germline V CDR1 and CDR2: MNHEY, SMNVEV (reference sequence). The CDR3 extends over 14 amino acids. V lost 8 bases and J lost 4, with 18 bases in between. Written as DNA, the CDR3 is TGTGCCAGCTGCGGGGGCAAATTATCTTACGAGCAGTACTTC. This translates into CASCGGKLSYEQYF.

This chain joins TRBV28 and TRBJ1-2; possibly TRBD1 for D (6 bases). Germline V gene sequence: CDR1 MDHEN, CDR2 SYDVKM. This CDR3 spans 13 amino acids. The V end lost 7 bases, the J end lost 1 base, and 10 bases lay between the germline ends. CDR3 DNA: TGTGCCAGCAAGAAGGGACATAACTATGGCTACACCTTC. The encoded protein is CASKKGHNYGYTF.

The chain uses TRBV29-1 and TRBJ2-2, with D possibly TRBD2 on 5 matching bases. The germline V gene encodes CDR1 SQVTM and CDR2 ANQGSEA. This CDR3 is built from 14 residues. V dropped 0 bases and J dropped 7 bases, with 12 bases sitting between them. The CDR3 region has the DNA TGCAGCGTTGAAGATCCGAGGGTCGGCGGGGAGCTGTTTTTT. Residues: CSVEDPRVGGELFF.

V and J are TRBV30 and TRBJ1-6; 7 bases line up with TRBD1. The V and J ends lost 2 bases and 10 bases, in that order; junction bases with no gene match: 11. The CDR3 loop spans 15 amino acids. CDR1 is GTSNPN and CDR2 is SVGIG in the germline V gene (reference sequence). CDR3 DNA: TGTGCCTGGAGTTACTTACAGGGGCGCGACTCACCCCTCCACTTT. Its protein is CAWSYLQGRDSPLHF.

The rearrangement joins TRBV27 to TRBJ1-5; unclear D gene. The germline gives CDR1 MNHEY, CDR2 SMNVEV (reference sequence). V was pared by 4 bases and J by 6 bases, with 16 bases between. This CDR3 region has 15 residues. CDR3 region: CASSSDGGRAQPQHF. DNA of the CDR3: TGTGCCAGCAGTTCAGACGGAGGGCGGGCTCAGCCCCAGCATTTT.

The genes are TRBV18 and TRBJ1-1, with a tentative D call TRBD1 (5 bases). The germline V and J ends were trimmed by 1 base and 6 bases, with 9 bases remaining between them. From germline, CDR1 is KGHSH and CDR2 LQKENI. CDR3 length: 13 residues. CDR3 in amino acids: CASSPRGGAEAFF. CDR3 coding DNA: TGTGCCAGCTCACCACGGGGAGGGGCTGAAGCTTTCTTT.

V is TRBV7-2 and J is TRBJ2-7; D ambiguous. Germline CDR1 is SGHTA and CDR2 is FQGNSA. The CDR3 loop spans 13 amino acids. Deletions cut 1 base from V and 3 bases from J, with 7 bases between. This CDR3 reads CASSLERHYEQYF. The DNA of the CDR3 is TGTGCCAGCAGCTTAGAGCGACACTACGAGCAGTACTTC.

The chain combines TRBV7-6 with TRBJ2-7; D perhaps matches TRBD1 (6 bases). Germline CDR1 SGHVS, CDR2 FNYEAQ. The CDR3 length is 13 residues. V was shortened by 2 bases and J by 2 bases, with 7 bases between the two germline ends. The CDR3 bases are TGTGCCAGCAGCTTAACAGGGACCTACGAGCAGTACTTC. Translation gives CASSLTGTYEQYF.

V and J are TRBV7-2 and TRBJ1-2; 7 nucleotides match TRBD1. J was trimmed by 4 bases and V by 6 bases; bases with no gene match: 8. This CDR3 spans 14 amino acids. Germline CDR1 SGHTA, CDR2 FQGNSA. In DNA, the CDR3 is TGTGCCAGCAGTAATCAGGGGGGCGGCTATGGCTACACCTTC. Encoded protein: CASSNQGGGYGYTF.